This TCR beta chain appears in the sequencing data of a study of CD8 T cells in Susac syndrome. Random hexamers were used to reverse transcribe an amount of roughly 0.5 to 1 ug RNA. TCRdb re-called the immunoSEQ multiplex PCR reads through MiXCR, storing one row per CDR3 protein. The repertoire has around 170,000 distinct CDR3 sequences, 90% to 95% of them found once; the top ten carry 0.16%. This CDR3 contains 13 residues. Looked up from germline, CDR1 is SGHRS and CDR2 is YFSETQ. V trimming: 0 bases; J trimming: 8 bases; junction bases outside the gene matches: 2. The receptor's source is a human donor with multiple sclerosis. Sequencing was performed on CD8+ T cells from PBMCs. The V and J genes are TRBV5-1 and TRBJ2-1; 7 bases line up with TRBD1. CDR3: CASSLGQGDEQFF. CDR3 DNA sequence: TGCGCCAGCAGCTTGGGACAGGGCGATGAGCAGTTCTTC.